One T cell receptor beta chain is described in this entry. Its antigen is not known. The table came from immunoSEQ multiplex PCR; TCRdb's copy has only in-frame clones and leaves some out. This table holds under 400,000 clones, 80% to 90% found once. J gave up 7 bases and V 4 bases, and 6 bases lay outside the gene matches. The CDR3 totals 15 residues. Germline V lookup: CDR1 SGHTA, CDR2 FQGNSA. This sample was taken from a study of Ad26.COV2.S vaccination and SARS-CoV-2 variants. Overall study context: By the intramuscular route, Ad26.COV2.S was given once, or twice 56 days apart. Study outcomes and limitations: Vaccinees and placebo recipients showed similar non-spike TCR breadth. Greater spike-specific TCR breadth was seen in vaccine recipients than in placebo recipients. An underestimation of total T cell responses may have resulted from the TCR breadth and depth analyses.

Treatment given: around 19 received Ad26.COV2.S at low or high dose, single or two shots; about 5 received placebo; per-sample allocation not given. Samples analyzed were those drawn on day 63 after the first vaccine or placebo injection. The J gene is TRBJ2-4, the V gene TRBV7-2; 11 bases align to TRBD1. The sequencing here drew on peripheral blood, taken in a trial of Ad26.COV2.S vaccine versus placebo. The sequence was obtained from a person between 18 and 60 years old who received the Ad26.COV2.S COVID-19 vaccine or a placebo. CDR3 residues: CASSWGTGGRNIQYF. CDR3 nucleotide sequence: TGTGCCAGCAGCTGGGGGACAGGGGGTCGGAACATTCAGTACTTC.